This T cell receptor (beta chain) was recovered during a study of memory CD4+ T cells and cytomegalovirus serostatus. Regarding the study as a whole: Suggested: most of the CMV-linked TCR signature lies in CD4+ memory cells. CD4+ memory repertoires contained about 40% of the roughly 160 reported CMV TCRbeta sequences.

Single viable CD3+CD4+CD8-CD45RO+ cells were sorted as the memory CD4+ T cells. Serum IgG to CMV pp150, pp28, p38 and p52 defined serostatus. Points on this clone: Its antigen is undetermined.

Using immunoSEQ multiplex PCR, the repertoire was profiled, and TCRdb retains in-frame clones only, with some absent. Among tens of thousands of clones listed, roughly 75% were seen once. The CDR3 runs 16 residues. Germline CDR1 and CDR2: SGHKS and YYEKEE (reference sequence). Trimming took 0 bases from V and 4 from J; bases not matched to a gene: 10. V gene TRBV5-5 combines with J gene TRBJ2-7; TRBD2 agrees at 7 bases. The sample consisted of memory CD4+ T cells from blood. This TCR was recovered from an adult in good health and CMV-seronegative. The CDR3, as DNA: TGTGCCAGCAGCTTGGTAGGCAGCGGGAATGGGTACGAGCAGTACTTC. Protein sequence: CASSLVGSGNGYEQYF.